This paragraph covers one T cell receptor beta chain sequence. Clones were read by immunoSEQ multiplex PCR, and TCRdb kept only the in-frame ones, dropping some. Among just under 70,000 clones listed, roughly 85% were seen once. Sample time point: after neoadjuvant nivolumab, at surgical resection. The junction had 6 bases not matched to a gene; V was cut back by 3 bases and J by 3 bases. Looked up from germline, CDR1 is MNHNS and CDR2 is SASEGT. The CDR3 has 15 residues. This record comes from a study of neoadjuvant anti-PD-1 for oral cavity cancer. At the level of the study: Nivolumab at 3 mg/kg was mostly given biweekly, three to four doses, pre-surgery.

The chain joins TRBV6-1 to TRBJ2-7; 9 bases line up with TRBD1. The sequence derives from a person aged 35-79 years with oral cavity squamous cell carcinoma. This material consisted of PBMCs, taken after nivolumab (anti-PD-1) treatment. CDR3 DNA sequence: TGTGCCAGCAGTGATCCTCACAGGGGGCTCTACGAGCAGTACTTC. Translated, it gives CASSDPHRGLYEQYF.